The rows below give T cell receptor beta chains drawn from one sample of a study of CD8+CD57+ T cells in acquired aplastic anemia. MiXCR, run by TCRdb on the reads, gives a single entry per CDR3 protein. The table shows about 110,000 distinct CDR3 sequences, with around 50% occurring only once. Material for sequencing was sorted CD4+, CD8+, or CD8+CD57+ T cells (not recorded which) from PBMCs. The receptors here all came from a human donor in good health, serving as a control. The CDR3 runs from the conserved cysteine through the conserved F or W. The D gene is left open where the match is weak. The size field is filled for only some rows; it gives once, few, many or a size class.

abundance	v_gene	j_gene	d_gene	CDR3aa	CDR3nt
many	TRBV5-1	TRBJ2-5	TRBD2	CASSLGTSGPQETQYF	TGCGCCAGCAGCTTGGGGACTAGCGGGCCTCAAGAGACCCAGTACTTC
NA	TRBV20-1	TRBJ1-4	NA	CSARRSNEKLFF	TGCAGTGCTAGAAGGTCTAATGAAAAACTGTTTTTT
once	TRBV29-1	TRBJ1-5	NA	CSARTDSNQPQHF	TGCAGCGCCAGAACGGATAGCAATCAGCCCCAGCATTTT
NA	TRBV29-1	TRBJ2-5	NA	CSVRQSETQYF	TGCAGCGTTAGACAATCGGAGACCCAGTACTTC
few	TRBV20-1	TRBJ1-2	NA	CSAGDRYYGYTF	TGCAGTGCAGGAGACAGGTACTATGGCTACACCTTC
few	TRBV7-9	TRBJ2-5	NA	CASSVGNQETQYF	TGTGCCAGCAGCGTAGGCAACCAAGAGACCCAGTACTTC
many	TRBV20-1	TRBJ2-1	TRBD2	CSARDMQRLAGNSYNEQFF	TGCAGTGCTAGAGATATGCAAAGACTAGCGGGGAACTCCTACAATGAGCAGTTCTTC
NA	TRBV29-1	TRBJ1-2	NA	CSYQRGLSLYGYTF	TGCAGTTACCAGAGGGGCCTAAGCCTCTATGGCTACACCTTC
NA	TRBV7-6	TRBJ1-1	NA	CASSLAGEAEAFF	TGTGCCAGCAGCTTAGCGGGGGAGGCTGAAGCTTTCTTT
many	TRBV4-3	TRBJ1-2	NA	CASSLLGELFDGYTF	TGCGCCAGCAGCCTTCTGGGTGAACTTTTCGATGGCTACACCTTC